These T cell receptor beta chains were read from a single sample in a study of monozygotic twins with inflammatory bowel disease. TCRdb reanalyzed the 5' RACE reads and collapses them to one entry per CDR3 protein, without DNA. This sample carries about 380,000 distinct CDR3 sequences, with approximately 2.8% going to the ten biggest clones. Input material: blood. These receptors were taken from a human donor with ulcerative colitis or Crohn's disease, or a healthy co-twin of an affected twin (not recorded which). Each CDR3 is given with its conserved first and last residue.

j_call | v_call | cdr3_length | cdr3_aa
TRBJ2-1 | TRBV6-2/TRBV6-3 | 16 | CASSYLSGKGYNEQFF
TRBJ2-7 | TRBV13 | 11 | CASSITYEQYF
TRBJ1-4 | TRBV11-2 | 16 | CASSSTLRATNEKLFF
TRBJ2-3 | TRBV5-1 | 14 | CASRHDRGIDTQYF
TRBJ2-4 | TRBV6-1 | 15 | CASQLGSLAKNIQYF
TRBJ2-7 | TRBV12-3/TRBV12-4 | 13 | CASSPSAGYEQYF
TRBJ1-2 | TRBV9 | 15 | CASSVEGASVRGYTF
TRBJ2-3 | TRBV9 | 14 | CASSIGTLSDTQYF
TRBJ2-5 | TRBV10-3 | 12 | CAISSPGETQYF
TRBJ1-1 | TRBV7-3 | 16 | CASSLNPGTANTEAFF
TRBJ1-5 | TRBV29-1 | 13 | CSVGTGSNQPQHF
TRBJ2-1 | TRBV5-1 | 14 | CASSWGLDSGEQFF
TRBJ1-4 | TRBV7-2 | 15 | CASRPRTGANEKLFF
TRBJ2-3 | TRBV15 | 13 | CATSRGAGDTQYF
TRBJ1-5 | TRBV12-3/TRBV12-4 | 15 | CASSLTTVGNQPQHF
TRBJ1-1 | TRBV7-2 | 16 | CASSVLGLSTNTEAFF
TRBJ2-7 | TRBV29-1 | 13 | CSVVDRQSYEQYF
TRBJ1-1 | TRBV6-4 | 11 | CASKPGTEAFF
TRBJ1-1 | TRBV5-1 | 16 | CASSLVTGGDDTEAFF
TRBJ2-2 | TRBV6-2/TRBV6-3 | 13 | CASSYRPPGELFF
TRBJ1-6 | TRBV6-1 | 16 | CASSQGKGIYNSPLHF
TRBJ2-3 | TRBV24-1 | 16 | CATSDFGGGEDDTQYF
TRBJ2-7 | TRBV4-3 | 15 | CASSEGTVSSYEQYF
TRBJ2-2 | TRBV12-3/TRBV12-4 | 12 | CASSDPSRELFF